The 26 T cell receptor beta chains given below trace back to one sample, sequenced in a study of T cell responses to AZD1222 COVID-19 vaccine. Assay: immunoSEQ multiplex PCR; the TCRdb copy retains only in-frame clones and omits some. The table records 130,000 or so clones, more than 85% of them present only once. Sequenced material: peripheral blood, taken 28 days after the second AZD1222 dose. These receptors came from an adult who received the AZD1222 COVID-19 vaccine.

V usage is TRBV11-2 and J usage is TRBJ2-2; D ambiguous. The CDR3 has 15 residues. V was cut by 3 bases and J by 0 bases, with 8 bases left in between. Germline V gene data show CDR1 as SGHAT and CDR2 as FQNNGV. CDR3 bases: TGTGCCAGCAGCTTTAGCTCTTCGAACACCGGGGAGCTGTTTTTT. Encoded protein: CASSFSSSNTGELFF.

This sequence joins TRBV7-3 and TRBJ1-2, with unresolved D. This CDR3 has 13 residues. Germline values: CDR1 SGHTA, CDR2 FQGTGA. Trimming removed 3 bases from V and 2 bases from J, with 7 bases in between. The CDR3 coding sequence is TGTGCCAGCAGCTTTCCGGGGAACTATGGCTACACCTTC. This codes for CASSFPGNYGYTF.

J is TRBJ2-7 and V is TRBV3-1 (or the pseudogene TRBV3-2); D may match TRBD1 or TRBD2 (5 bases each). There are 15 residues in the CDR3. Germline V lookup: CDR1 LGHDT, CDR2 YNNKEL (reference sequence). V lost 3 bases and J lost 1, with 13 bases in between. CDR3 sequence reads: CASSQGVLGSYEQYF. DNA for the CDR3: TGTGCCAGCAGCCAGGGGGTTTTGGGGTCCTACGAGCAGTACTTC.

The chain joins TRBV10-2 to TRBJ2-2, with 12 bases that match TRBD2. The length of the CDR3 is 16 residues. The germline CDR1 and CDR2 sequences are WSHSY and SAAADI. With V trimmed by 5 bases and J by 3 bases, 4 bases remained unmatched. CDR3 in DNA: TGCGCCAGCAGTAATCTAGCGGGGGGGCACACCGGGGAGCTGTTTTTT. Amino acids: CASSNLAGGHTGELFF.

This chain joins TRBV6-1 and TRBJ2-7; 9 bases map to TRBD2. The V gene's germline CDR1 is MNHNS and CDR2 SASEGT. After removal of 3 bases from V and 4 bases from J, the junction contained 4 bases not matched to a gene. This CDR3 has 14 amino acids. This CDR3 reads CASSDVLAGYEQYF. CDR3 bases: TGTGCCAGCAGTGACGTACTAGCGGGTTACGAGCAGTACTTC.

V is TRBV30 and J is TRBJ2-7; 7 nucleotides match TRBD1. The CDR3 extends over 15 amino acids. V trimming: 0 bases; J trimming: 2 bases; junction bases outside the gene matches: 7. The germline gives CDR1 GTSNPN, CDR2 SVGIG (reference sequence). As DNA, the CDR3 is TGTGCCTGGAGTGTCCCTACCGGGACAGCCTACGAGCAGTACTTC. Translating it yields CAWSVPTGTAYEQYF. Supplemented by reference TRBV30 and TRBJ2-7, the full variable domain reads SQTIHQWPATLVQPVGSPLSLECTVEGTSNPNLYWYRQAAGRGLQLLFYSVGIGQISSEVPQNLSASRPQDRQFILSSKKLLLSDSGFYLCAWSVPTGTAYEQYFGPGTRLTVT.

CDR3 sequence reads: CASSPYRSTREKLFF. CDR3 in DNA: TGTGCCAGCAGCCCTTACCGATCAACAAGGGAAAAACTGTTTTTT. The rearrangement joins TRBV14 to TRBJ1-4; D call uncertain. The germline V gene has CDR1 SGHDN and CDR2 FVKESK. The CDR3 totals 15 residues. The germline V and J ends were trimmed by 4 bases and 8 bases, with 17 bases remaining between them.

This clone was counted a few times. The rearrangement links TRBV7-9 to TRBJ1-3; D ambiguous. The CDR3 is 13 amino acids. Between the trimmed V and J ends, which lost 2 bases and 2 bases, there was a span of 4 bases. The V gene's germline CDR1 is SEHNR and CDR2 FQNEAQ (reference sequence). CDR3 DNA sequence: TGTGCCAGCAGCTTAAGCGCTGGAAACACCATATATTTT. It yields the protein CASSLSAGNTIYF.

This clone came up a few times. The rearrangement links TRBV6-1 to TRBJ1-5; D is possibly TRBD1 (5 bases). CDR3 length: 14 amino acids. Per the germline V gene, CDR1 is MNHNS and CDR2 is SASEGT. The V and J ends lost 3 bases and 6 bases respectively, with 12 bases between them. This CDR3 is CASSDPGGGQPQHF. The CDR3 DNA reads TGTGCCAGCAGTGACCCCGGTGGGGGTCAGCCCCAGCATTTT.

This rearrangement joins TRBV11-3 to TRBJ2-5; D gene ambiguous. CDR3 length equals 13 residues. Germline assignment: CDR1 SGHNT and CDR2 YENEEA. Trimming shortened V by 0 bases and J by 2 bases, and 4 bases separated the two germline ends. The CDR3 DNA reads TGTGCCAGCAGCTTAGAACAGCAAGAGACCCAGTACTTC. Protein: CASSLEQQETQYF.

The V and J genes are TRBV30 and TRBJ2-2, with D possibly TRBD1 on 6 matching bases. Per the germline V gene, CDR1 is GTSNPN and CDR2 is SVGIG (reference sequence). The CDR3 consists of 11 residues. V gave up 5 bases and J gave up 7 bases, with 8 bases separating them. The CDR3, as DNA: TGTGCCTGGCAACAGGGCGGGGAGCTGTTTTTT. It codes for CAWQQGGELFF.

This clone has only a few counts. The chain couples TRBV6-2 or TRBV6-3 to TRBJ1-1; the D gene is possibly TRBD1 (5 bases). V lost 5 bases and J 5 bases, leaving 9 bases between the germline ends. Looked up from germline, CDR1 is MNHEY and CDR2 is SVGEGT. CDR3 length: 12 amino acids. CDR3 nucleotides: TGTGCCAGCAGTCGATCAGGGACTGAAGCTTTCTTT. Translating gives CASSRSGTEAFF.

The chain has TRBV5-4 and TRBJ1-2; no clear D gene. CDR3 size: 13 residues. The germline V and J ends were trimmed by 2 bases and 8 bases, with 13 bases remaining between them. CDR1 SGHNT and CDR2 YYREEE come from the germline V gene (reference sequence). CDR3 DNA: TGTGCCAGCAGCTTCCAGGATTTACGGGGCTACACCTTC. It translates to CASSFQDLRGYTF.

The chain joins TRBV5-1 to TRBJ1-2; possible D gene TRBD1, 5 bases. V lost 4 bases and J lost 6, with 22 bases in between. This CDR3 is built from 16 residues. Germline V gives CDR1 SGHRS, CDR2 YFSETQ. CDR3 bases: TGCGCCAGCAGCCTCATCGCCGAGCCAGGGTGGGATGGCTACACCTTC. This encodes CASSLIAEPGWDGYTF.

This chain uses TRBV25-1 with TRBJ2-5; D not resolved. This CDR3 is built from 13 residues. The V gene lost 4 bases and the J gene lost 2 bases, with 8 bases spanning the gap. The V gene's germline CDR1 is MGHDK and CDR2 SYGVNS. The CDR3 here is CASSADGQETQYF. The CDR3 DNA reads as TGTGCCAGCAGTGCGGACGGGCAAGAGACCCAGTACTTC.

V is TRBV3-1 (or the pseudogene TRBV3-2) and J is TRBJ2-2; TRBD2 matches at 12 bases. This CDR3 is 15 amino acids long. Germline V lookup: CDR1 LGHDT, CDR2 YNNKEL (reference sequence). V lost 4 bases, J lost 5 bases, and 2 bases stayed unmatched. DNA of the CDR3: TGTGCCAGCAGCCGTACTAGCGGGGGGACCGGGGAGCTGTTTTTT. Its protein product is CASSRTSGGTGELFF.

J is TRBJ2-7 and V is TRBV11-2, with D hard to call. Germline assignment: CDR1 SGHAT and CDR2 FQNNGV. The CDR3 spans 13 residues. Trimming stripped 5 bases from V and 6 bases from J, with 14 bases between. The DNA of the CDR3 is TGTGCCAGCAGCCCAACTACGCGAGGCGAGCAGTACTTC. Its protein product is CASSPTTRGEQYF. The full variable domain, in which reference TRBV11-2 and TRBJ2-7 provide the parts outside the CDR3, is EAGVAQSPRYKIIEKRQSVAFWCNPISGHATLYWYQQILGQGPKLLIQFQNNGVVDDSQLPKDRFSAERLKGVDSTLKIQPAKLEDSAVYLCASSPTTRGEQYFGPGTRLTVT.

The rearrangement joins TRBV15 to TRBJ2-1; TRBD1 matches 7 bases. The germline gives CDR1 LNHNV, CDR2 YYDKDF (reference sequence). This CDR3 has 13 residues. The junction had 4 bases not matched to a gene; V was cut back by 4 bases and J by 7 bases. CDR3 in DNA: TGTGCCACCAGCACCCGACAGGGTAATGAGCAGTTCTTC. This gives the protein CATSTRQGNEQFF.

This sequence joins TRBV3-1 (or the pseudogene TRBV3-2) and TRBJ2-5, with D possibly being TRBD2 (6 bases). The CDR3 sequence is 15 residues long. V was cut by 4 bases and J by 5 bases, with 17 bases left in between. Per germline, CDR1 LGHDT and CDR2 YNNKEL (reference sequence). This CDR3 reads CASSRRKEGRETQYF. DNA for the CDR3: TGTGCCAGCAGCCGGAGAAAGGAAGGGAGGGAGACCCAGTACTTC.

The chain links TRBV15 to TRBJ2-6; D possibly corresponds to TRBD1 (5 bases). The CDR3 totals 17 residues. The V gene's germline CDR1 is LNHNV and CDR2 YYDKDF (reference sequence). V was clipped by 0 bases and J by 4 bases, with 13 bases between them. The CDR3 nucleotides are TGTGCCACCAGCAGAGATATCAGGGCGTCGGGGGCCAACGTCCTGACTTTC. This codes for CATSRDIRASGANVLTF.

This clone showed up just a few times. The rearrangement links TRBV30 to TRBJ2-3; weak D call: TRBD1 (6 bases). CDR3 size: 15 residues. Trimming pared 4 bases from V and 6 bases from J, leaving 20 bases between. CDR1 is GTSNPN, CDR2 SVGIG, per germline (reference sequence). The CDR3 here is CAWNVGRGEGDTQYF. CDR3 DNA: TGTGCCTGGAATGTTGGCAGGGGAGAAGGCGATACGCAGTATTTT. Looking up the rest from reference TRBV30 and TRBJ2-3 gives the full variable domain: SQTIHQWPATLVQPVGSPLSLECTVEGTSNPNLYWYRQAAGRGLQLLFYSVGIGQISSEVPQNLSASRPQDRQFILSSKKLLLSDSGFYLCAWNVGRGEGDTQYFGPGTRLTVL.

The chain recombines TRBV6-5 with TRBJ1-4; D might be TRBD1 (5 bases). The CDR3 runs 14 residues. With 6 bases removed from V and 7 bases from J, the gap between germline ends came to 15 bases. Germline lookup yields CDR1 MNHEY and CDR2 SVGAGI. The CDR3 here is CASSDSWGSEKLFF. As DNA, the CDR3 is TGTGCCAGCAGCGATAGCTGGGGGTCTGAAAAACTGTTTTTT.

This sequence joins TRBV5-1 and TRBJ2-5; 10 bases agree with TRBD2. The germline gives CDR1 SGHRS, CDR2 YFSETQ. The CDR3 contains 14 residues. The ends lost 1 base at V and 5 bases at J; junction bases unmatched: 2. CDR3 sequence (DNA): TGCGCCAGCAGCTTGAGCGGGGGGGTTGAGACCCAGTACTTC. Translation: CASSLSGGVETQYF.

This chain links TRBV2 with TRBJ1-1, with D maybe TRBD1 (5 bases). Germline CDR1 is SNHLY and CDR2 is FYNNEI. V dropped 9 bases and J dropped 2 bases, with 10 bases sitting between them. The CDR3 totals 12 residues. The CDR3 protein is CARGTFNTEAFF. In DNA form, the CDR3 reads TGTGCCAGGGGGACTTTTAACACTGAAGCTTTCTTT.

The rearrangement uses TRBV28 and TRBJ1-6; D perhaps matches TRBD1 (5 bases). V lost 3 bases and J lost 5, with 14 bases in between. The CDR3 totals 16 residues. From germline, CDR1 is MDHEN and CDR2 SYDVKM. The CDR3 DNA sequence: TGTGCCAGCAGTTTGGGGGGGAACCGGCATAATTCACCCCTCCACTTT. It is translated as CASSLGGNRHNSPLHF.

This clone was picked up one time. The gene calls are TRBV7-9 and TRBJ2-1; D is perhaps TRBD2 (6 bases). Germline V CDR1 and CDR2: SEHNR, FQNEAQ (reference sequence). This CDR3 has 14 residues. Deletions cut 4 bases from V and 7 bases from J, with 14 bases between. CDR3 sequence reads: CASSSWAGRNEQFF. Written as DNA, the CDR3 is TGTGCCAGCAGCTCCTGGGCAGGGAGGAATGAGCAGTTCTTC.